This record covers a single T cell receptor (beta chain). The record originates from a study of OX40 agonist ivuxolimab in advanced cancers. At the level of the study: Patients took ivuxolimab, an agonistic anti-OX40 (CD134) antibody.

Per the germline V gene, CDR1 is MRHNA and CDR2 is SNTAGT. This CDR3 is built from 15 residues. The V and J ends lost 0 bases and 1 base respectively, with 6 bases between them. Generated by immunoSEQ multiplex PCR, the TCRdb table keeps only in-frame clones and is missing some. The top ten hold roughly 14% of the sample, which has roughly 14,000 clones, roughly 78% seen once. Here the sequenced sample was CD4+ or CD8+ T cells sorted from blood, taken in a trial of the OX40 agonist ivuxolimab. The receptor comes from an adult with an advanced solid tumor such as melanoma, head and neck, liver or kidney cancer. The V call is TRBV6-4, the J call TRBJ2-2; D not certain. The CDR3 DNA is TGTGCCAGCAGTGACTCGAAACAGAACACCGGGGAGCTGTTTTTT. Amino acid sequence: CASSDSKQNTGELFF.